These 19 T cell receptor beta chains were all obtained from the same sample, sequenced in a study of blood T cells in healthy people across ages. A second roughly 6 to 11 cycle PCR used barcoded and J-beta primers. TCRdb re-derived calls from the 5' RACE reads in MiXCR, one entry per CDR3 protein. The sample contains 1.5 million to 1.9 million distinct CDR3 sequences, roughly two fifths of which appear only once. The material sequenced was blood. These receptors all come from a woman aged 18-30 years in good health.

CDR3 in amino acids: CSAQGAVAEAFF. The DNA for the CDR3 is TGCAGTGCGCAGGGGGCAGTCGCTGAAGCTTTCTTT. The V and J genes are TRBV20-1 and TRBJ1-1; 8 bases fit TRBD1. With 6 bases clipped from V and 6 bases from J, the junction kept 6 bases outside the gene matches. This CDR3 has 12 residues. Germline V gives CDR1 DFQATT, CDR2 SNEGSKA (reference sequence).

The chain employs TRBV5-5 and TRBJ2-2; 9 positions match TRBD2. Looked up from germline, CDR1 is SGHKS and CDR2 is YYEKEE (reference sequence). V lost 0 bases and J lost 5; bases outside the gene matches: 5. This CDR3 comprises 16 residues. The CDR3 DNA reads as TGTGCCAGCAGCTTGGTAGCGGGAGTAAAAACCGGGGAGCTGTTTTTT. This codes for CASSLVAGVKTGELFF.

In this sample, this clonotype turned up a few times. The chain combines TRBV29-1 with TRBJ2-3; D is undetermined. The CDR3 runs to 13 residues. The V gene lost 1 base and the J gene lost 5 bases, with 10 bases spanning the gap. Germline CDR1 and CDR2: SQVTM and ANQGSEA. The CDR3 region is CSVEAALKDTQYF. CDR3 bases: TGCAGCGTTGAAGCGGCACTTAAAGATACGCAGTATTTT.

This clonotype was counted a few times. The CDR3 region is CASSQTLAGSTDTQYF. The CDR3 region has the DNA TGTGCCAGCAGCCAAACTCTAGCGGGGAGCACAGATACGCAGTATTTT. The V and J genes are TRBV4-2 and TRBJ2-3, with 9 bases matching TRBD2. V shed 2 bases and J 0 bases; nucleotides not matched to a gene: 3. CDR1 is LGHNA and CDR2 is YNFKEQ in the germline V gene. The CDR3 length is 16 residues.

This clonotype was seen a few times. The chain carries TRBV5-1 and TRBJ2-1, with D unresolved. Germline lookup yields CDR1 SGHRS and CDR2 YFSETQ. This CDR3 comprises 14 residues. V lost 4 bases and J 5 bases, leaving 13 bases between the germline ends. The CDR3 loop is CASSLTAGNNEQFF. In DNA form, the CDR3 reads TGCGCCAGCAGCCTGACGGCAGGTAACAATGAGCAGTTCTTC.

The count of this clonotype is one. This chain joins TRBV2 and TRBJ2-2; D call uncertain. The V gene lost 6 bases and the J gene lost 6 bases, with 8 bases spanning the gap. Germline CDR1 is SNHLY and CDR2 is FYNNEI. This CDR3 contains 12 residues. CDR3 in DNA: TGTGCCAGCAGGGAGACTTCCGGGGAGCTGTTTTTT. Translation gives CASRETSGELFF.

This clonotype occurred a few times. The genes are TRBV20-1 and TRBJ2-1; 11 bases are shared with TRBD1. Germline V gene sequence: CDR1 DFQATT, CDR2 SNEGSKA (reference sequence). The CDR3 contains 13 residues. The CDR3 DNA is TGCACCCTCGGGGACAGGGGGTACAATGAGCAGTTCTTC. This sequence encodes CTLGDRGYNEQFF.

V and J are TRBV5-5 and TRBJ2-1, with 7 bases fitting TRBD1. Looked up from germline, CDR1 is SGHKS and CDR2 is YYEKEE (reference sequence). The CDR3 is 15 amino acids. V was pared by 4 bases and J by 2 bases, with 6 bases of the junction left unmatched. The CDR3 spells CASSLGDRTYNEQFF. The CDR3 DNA follows: TGTGCCAGCAGCCTGGGGGACAGAACCTACAATGAGCAGTTCTTC.

The chain carries TRBV6-2 or TRBV6-3 and TRBJ1-5, with D uncertain. The CDR3 extends over 14 amino acids. V lost 6 bases and J 3 bases, leaving 12 bases between the germline ends. CDR1 is MNHEY and CDR2 is SVGEGT in the germline V gene. The CDR3 region is CASRFGHLNQPQHF. The CDR3 nucleotides are TGTGCCAGCAGGTTTGGGCACCTCAATCAGCCCCAGCATTTT.

The rearrangement joins TRBV12-3 or TRBV12-4 to TRBJ2-3, with TRBD1 matching over 7 bases. The CDR3 runs 15 residues. V lost 3 bases, J lost 2 bases, and 5 bases stayed unmatched. CDR3 sequence reads: CASSFPEGATDTQYF. CDR3 bases: TGTGCCAGCAGTTTCCCCGAGGGGGCCACAGATACGCAGTATTTT.

The chain is built from TRBV20-1 and TRBJ2-5; D perhaps matches TRBD2 (5 bases). The CDR3 sequence is 15 residues long. CDR1 is DFQATT and CDR2 is SNEGSKA in the germline V gene (reference sequence). The germline V and J ends were trimmed by 0 bases and 5 bases, with 16 bases remaining between them. CDR3: CSARDRLVGVETQYF. The DNA of the CDR3 is TGCAGTGCTAGAGATCGATTGGTGGGAGTGGAGACCCAGTACTTC.

This clonotype was detected only a few times. The V gene is TRBV7-2, the J gene TRBJ2-4, with TRBD2 identical over 9 bases. V lost 1 base to trimming and J lost 12 bases; unmatched junction nucleotides: 10. This CDR3 contains 15 residues. Per the germline V gene, CDR1 is SGHTA and CDR2 is FQGNSA. The chain's CDR3 is CASSLEASGVQGQYF. CDR3 nucleotides: TGTGCCAGCAGCTTAGAGGCTAGCGGGGTTCAGGGTCAGTACTTC.

Notes on this clonotype: At one end the junction does not follow the germline gene, possibly because of a read error. This chain joins TRBV6-5 and TRBJ1-3; no firm D call. The CDR3 loop spans 15 amino acids. Germline V CDR1 and CDR2: MNHEY, SVGAGI. CDR3 sequence reads: CASRRDYGSRNTIYF. The CDR3 coding sequence is TGTGCCAGCAGGAGAGACTACGGCTCTAGAAACACCATATATTTT.

The V gene is TRBV12-3 or TRBV12-4, the J gene TRBJ2-5; 11 bases line up with TRBD2. The CDR3 sequence is 15 residues long. Unmatched junction bases numbered 8, after V lost 6 bases and J lost 5 bases. In nucleotides, the CDR3 is TGTGCCAGCAGCCCACTAGCGGGAGACCCCGAGACCCAGTACTTC. Translating it yields CASSPLAGDPETQYF.

The chain links TRBV6-1 to TRBJ2-1; a possible D gene is TRBD2 (5 bases). Germline lookup yields CDR1 MNHNS and CDR2 SASEGT. The V gene lost 2 bases and the J gene lost 5 bases, with 19 bases spanning the gap. The CDR3 sequence is 17 residues long. The DNA for the CDR3 is TGTGCCAGCAGTGAATCCTTCTCGGGAAATACGGACAATGAGCAGTTCTTC. Translated, it gives CASSESFSGNTDNEQFF.

This clonotype was counted only a few times. The chain couples TRBV12-3 or TRBV12-4 to TRBJ2-1; 9 nucleotides align to TRBD2. This CDR3 spans 17 amino acids. V lost 3 bases and J lost 1; bases outside the gene matches: 7. The CDR3 coding sequence is TGTGCCAGCAGTTTTGGCGGGGGGGCGGTATCCTACAATGAGCAGTTCTTC. This encodes CASSFGGGAVSYNEQFF.

This chain uses TRBV4-2 with TRBJ2-1; no definite D call. The germline V and J ends were trimmed by 1 base and 9 bases, with 10 bases remaining between them. CDR3 length equals 13 residues. CDR1 is LGHNA and CDR2 is YNFKEQ in the germline V gene. CDR3 loop: CASSQGRNGEQFF. In nucleotides, the CDR3 is TGTGCCAGCAGCCAAGGCCGGAATGGTGAGCAGTTCTTC.

The V gene is TRBV4-1, the J gene TRBJ2-1, with TRBD2 as a possible D gene (6 bases). The germline gives CDR1 MGHRA, CDR2 YSYEKL. CDR3 length: 14 residues. V was trimmed by 5 bases and J by 1 base, leaving 9 bases between them. As DNA, the CDR3 is TGCGCCAGCAGCAGGGCGGGGTCCTACAATGAGCAGTTCTTC. It yields the protein CASSRAGSYNEQFF.

There are a few counts of this clonotype. This chain uses TRBV7-2 with TRBJ2-1, with D perhaps TRBD1 (5 bases). CDR3 length equals 14 residues. The ends were cut back, 1 base at V and 7 bases at J, with 11 bases in the middle. Germline CDR1 SGHTA, CDR2 FQGNSA. CDR3 bases: TGTGCCAGCAGCTTAGGGGGCGCCGTTAATGAGCAGTTCTTC. Translation gives CASSLGGAVNEQFF.